Below are 12 T cell receptor beta chains sequenced from a single sample in a study of control samples from healthy donors and cancer patients. Here immunoSEQ multiplex PCR was the method, and the copy in TCRdb shows in-frame clones only, minus some. This table holds approximately 87,000 clones, 70% to 90% found once. Sequenced sample: blood. The receptor set was obtained from a woman in her 50s in good health.

This clone was found a few times. This chain joins TRBV6-5 and TRBJ2-2, with 10 bases aligning to TRBD2. From germline, CDR1 is MNHEY and CDR2 SVGAGI. The CDR3 spans 14 residues. Trimming took 7 bases from V and 5 from J; bases not matched to a gene: 4. The CDR3 sequence: CASTSGSKTGELFF. The CDR3 DNA reads TGTGCCAGCACTAGCGGGAGTAAGACCGGGGAGCTGTTTTTT.

This chain links TRBV4-3 with TRBJ1-1, with D perhaps matching TRBD1 (5 bases). The CDR3 is 13 residues long. V was cut by 0 bases and J by 14 bases, with 16 bases left in between. Per the germline V gene, CDR1 is LGHNA and CDR2 is YSLEER. CDR3 in amino acids: CASSQDRGTLSFF. The CDR3 DNA is TGCGCCAGCAGCCAAGACCGGGGGACCCTTAGCTTCTTT.

This rearrangement joins TRBV19 to TRBJ1-5; 8 bases agree with TRBD1. This CDR3 contains 15 residues. CDR1 LNHDA and CDR2 SQIVND come from the germline V gene (reference sequence). V lost 6 bases, J lost 6 bases, and 10 bases stayed unmatched. The CDR3 is CASSPDRDGSQPQHF. The CDR3 nucleotides are TGTGCCAGTAGCCCGGACAGGGATGGAAGTCAGCCCCAGCATTTT.

CDR3 DNA: TGTGCCAGCAGGCCTCTAGCGGGACCCAATGAGCGGCAGTTCTTC. Its protein product is CASRPLAGPNERQFF. V gene TRBV6-5 combines with J gene TRBJ2-1, with 9 bases fitting TRBD2. CDR1 and CDR2 (germline): MNHEY, SVGAGI. Germline trimming cut 6 bases from V and 12 bases from J; bases unmatched to any gene: 15. The CDR3 length is 15 residues.

CDR3 residues: CASSPDRDQPQHF. The CDR3 coding sequence is TGTGCCAGCAGTCCCGACAGGGATCAGCCCCAGCATTTT. This chain connects TRBV27 to TRBJ1-5; 7 nucleotides agree with TRBD1. There are 13 residues in the CDR3. The trim removed 5 bases at V and 5 bases at J, leaving 3 bases unmatched. The germline V gene has CDR1 MNHEY and CDR2 SMNVEV (reference sequence).

The chain is built from TRBV6-2 or TRBV6-3 and TRBJ1-5; D gene unclear. The CDR3 is 16 amino acids. Trimming cost V 3 bases and J 1 base, with 13 bases left between them. The germline V gene encodes CDR1 MNHEY and CDR2 SVGEGT. The CDR3, as DNA: TGTGCCAGCAGTTATAGTGGTTATATCAGCAATCAGCCCCAGCATTTT. As protein: CASSYSGYISNQPQHF.

J is TRBJ1-1 and V is TRBV12-3 or TRBV12-4; D may be TRBD1 (5 bases). Trimming shortened V by 7 bases and J by 5 bases, and 14 bases separated the two germline ends. CDR3 length equals 13 residues. CDR3 protein: CASNHFTGTEAFF. For the CDR3, the DNA is TGTGCCAGCAACCACTTCACAGGAACTGAAGCTTTCTTT.

Comments on this clone: Because it lacks the conserved phenylalanine or tryptophan at the end, this CDR3 is likely a read error. The limits of the CDR3 on the DNA are not certain, so only TCRdb's listed CDR3 is given. V and J are TRBV24-1 and TRBJ1-2; the table's D call, TRBD1, was not checked against the DNA. Counting both end residues, the CDR3 totals 16 amino acids. Germline V gene data show CDR1 as KGHDR and CDR2 as SFDVKD. CDR3 residues: CATSDFVVGTGTPHDI.

V gene TRBV7-2 combines with J gene TRBJ2-1; TRBD1 matches 10 bases. This CDR3 region has 16 residues. Germline assignment: CDR1 SGHTA and CDR2 FQGNSA. The J segment lost 2 bases and the V segment lost 5 bases, leaving 6 bases of the junction unmatched. As DNA, the CDR3 is TGTGCCAGCAGCCTAGAGACAGGGGGCCCCTACAATGAGCAGTTCTTC. Encoded protein: CASSLETGGPYNEQFF. Full variable domain (outside the CDR3, taken from reference TRBV7-2 and TRBJ2-1): GAGVSQSPSNKVTEKGKDVELRCDPISGHTALYWYRQSLGQGLEFLIYFQGNSAPDKSGLPSDRFSAERTGGSVSTLTIQRTQQEDSAVYLCASSLETGGPYNEQFFGPGTRLTVL.

V gene TRBV14 combines with J gene TRBJ1-2; TRBD1 matches 8 bases. The J segment lost 3 bases and the V segment lost 2 bases, leaving 14 bases of the junction unmatched. This CDR3 contains 18 residues. CDR1 and CDR2 (germline): SGHDN, FVKESK. The CDR3 bases are TGTGCCAGCAGCCAAATGGGGGGGACAGGAAGATTGGACTATGGCTACACCTTC. The encoded protein is CASSQMGGTGRLDYGYTF.

DNA for the CDR3: TGTGCCAGTAACGGGGGCAACTCCTACGAGCAGTACTTC. Its protein product is CASNGGNSYEQYF. This chain connects TRBV19 to TRBJ2-7; either TRBD1 or TRBD2 may fit D (6 bases each). The germline V and J ends were trimmed by 7 bases and 0 bases, with 10 bases remaining between them. Germline V gives CDR1 LNHDA, CDR2 SQIVND (reference sequence). This CDR3 has 13 amino acids.

The V and J genes are TRBV10-3 and TRBJ2-7; 8 nucleotides agree with TRBD2. V lost 2 bases, J lost 5 bases, and 8 bases stayed unmatched. In germline, CDR1 is ENHRY, CDR2 SYGVKD. CDR3 length equals 15 residues. In DNA form, the CDR3 reads TGTGCCATCAGTGAGGGGGGCGGGGGGCGCGACGAGCAGTACTTC. Protein: CAISEGGGGRDEQYF.